The 20 T cell receptor beta chains below all came from one sample that was sequenced in a study of blood T cell repertoires in COVID-19. TCRdb's table, derived via immunoSEQ multiplex PCR, lists solely in-frame clones and lacks some. Here the sample spans about 190,000 clones, roughly nine tenths being singletons. The sequenced sample was peripheral blood. The receptors come from a man aged 35 to 55 with acute or convalescent COVID-19.

Only one count was recorded for this clone. The chain recombines TRBV6-2 or TRBV6-3 with TRBJ1-1; 10 bases line up with TRBD1. In germline, CDR1 is MNHEY, CDR2 SVGEGT. V lost 4 bases, J lost 0 bases, and 8 bases stayed unmatched. CDR3 size: 17 residues. CDR3: CASSLIPGQGMNTEAFF. CDR3 nucleotides: TGTGCCAGCAGTTTAATTCCGGGACAGGGGATGAACACTGAAGCTTTCTTT.

J is TRBJ2-4 and V is TRBV3-1 (or the pseudogene TRBV3-2); TRBD1 agrees at 7 bases. V lost 6 bases and J lost 6; bases outside the gene matches: 5. Looked up from germline, CDR1 is LGHDT and CDR2 is YNNKEL (reference sequence). The CDR3 contains 13 residues. The DNA for the CDR3 is TGTGCCAGCAGTCAGGGGGTAGTAAACATTCAGTACTTC. As protein: CASSQGVVNIQYF.

This clone was counted a few times. This sequence joins TRBV18 and TRBJ1-1, with a tentative D call TRBD1 (6 bases). V was cut by 6 bases and J by 5 bases, with 22 bases left in between. The CDR3 contains 16 residues. Germline assignment: CDR1 KGHSH and CDR2 LQKENI. DNA for the CDR3: TGTGCCAGCTCCGGTGTAGGCGGGGGCTTGGGAACTGAAGCTTTCTTT. This gives the protein CASSGVGGGLGTEAFF.

The rearrangement uses TRBV23-1 and TRBJ2-5; TRBD1 agrees at 8 bases. TRBV23-1 is identified as an open reading frame with a role that is uncertain. V shed 10 bases, J shed 3 bases, and the junction held 4 bases outside the gene matches. There are 12 residues in the CDR3. CDR3 nucleotides: TGCGCCACCCTGGACAGGGAAGAGACCCAGTACTTC. This sequence encodes CATLDREETQYF.

The rearrangement uses TRBV7-9 and TRBJ1-2; no clear D. Germline V gene lookup returns CDR1 SEHNR and CDR2 FQNEAQ (reference sequence). Trimming took 5 bases from V and 4 from J, leaving 11 bases between them. The CDR3 covers 13 residues. CDR3 nucleotide sequence: TGTGCCAGCAGCCCCTACCGCGCCTATGGCTACACCTTC. Translated: CASSPYRAYGYTF.

The chain combines TRBV24-1 with TRBJ2-2; 7 positions agree with TRBD2. Trimming removed 5 bases from V and 0 bases from J; junction bases left unmatched: 2. Germline V CDR1 and CDR2: KGHDR, SFDVKD. The CDR3 spans 15 residues. The CDR3 loop reads CATSGGGPNTGELFF. The DNA of the CDR3 is TGTGCCACCAGTGGGGGGGGTCCGAACACCGGGGAGCTGTTTTTT.

The chain employs TRBV28 and TRBJ2-4; a weak D match, TRBD2 (6 bases). V lost 3 bases and J 3 bases, leaving 12 bases between the germline ends. Germline CDR1 reads MDHEN; CDR2 reads SYDVKM. The CDR3 runs to 15 residues. CDR3 sequence: CASSLEGMGKNIQYF. CDR3 bases: TGTGCCAGCAGTTTGGAGGGAATGGGCAAAAACATTCAGTACTTC.

The CDR3 here is CASGVVPGGSPPLHF. Here the CDR3 DNA reads TGTGCCAGCGGGGTCGTCCCCGGGGGGTCGCCACCCCTCCACTTT. V gene TRBV27 combines with J gene TRBJ1-6; D possibly corresponds to TRBD1 (5 bases). Germline CDR1 MNHEY, CDR2 SMNVEV (reference sequence). V shed 8 bases and J shed 11 bases, with 22 bases lying between them. CDR3 size: 15 residues.

This clone was detected only a few times. This chain joins TRBV13 and TRBJ2-3, with TRBD2 matching over 10 bases. CDR3 length: 16 residues. CDR1 and CDR2 (germline): PRHDT, FYEKMQ (reference sequence). With 2 bases clipped from V and 5 bases from J, the junction kept 7 bases outside the gene matches. This chain's CDR3 is CASSLLLAGGGDTQYF. In nucleotides, the CDR3 is TGTGCCAGCAGCTTACTCTTAGCGGGGGGCGGAGATACGCAGTATTTT.

The chain uses TRBV7-9 and TRBJ2-1, with TRBD2 matching 10 bases. The junction had 4 bases not matched to a gene; V was cut back by 1 base and J by 4 bases. CDR3 length: 16 amino acids. CDR1 is SEHNR, CDR2 FQNEAQ, per germline (reference sequence). This CDR3 is CASSLVSGGVYNEQFF. The CDR3 bases are TGTGCCAGCAGCTTAGTCAGCGGGGGGGTTTACAATGAGCAGTTCTTC.

As concerns this clone: This CDR3 is also generated by other DNA sequences in the sample. The rearrangement uses TRBV30 and TRBJ1-1; perhaps TRBD1 as D (6 bases). V lost 4 bases and J 1 base, leaving 10 bases between the germline ends. The germline V gene encodes CDR1 GTSNPN and CDR2 SVGIG (reference sequence). The CDR3 runs 13 residues. Here the CDR3 reads CAWTRGGNTEAFF. CDR3 DNA: TGTGCCTGGACCCGAGGGGGGAACACTGAAGCTTTCTTT.

V is TRBV20-1 and J is TRBJ1-5; D call uncertain. This CDR3 contains 14 residues. Germline V gene lookup returns CDR1 DFQATT and CDR2 SNEGSKA (reference sequence). V was shortened by 3 bases and J by 3 bases, with 12 bases between the two germline ends. Here the CDR3 reads CSASTGFLNQPQHF. In DNA, the CDR3 is TGCAGTGCTAGTACGGGTTTCCTCAATCAGCCCCAGCATTTT.

V is TRBV6-2 or TRBV6-3 and J is TRBJ1-5, with a weak D call TRBD1 (6 bases). CDR3 length: 15 amino acids. The V end lost 4 bases, the J end lost 1 base, and 11 bases lay between the germline ends. The germline V gene has CDR1 MNHEY and CDR2 SVGEGT. The CDR3, as DNA: TGTGCCAGCAGTTCCGGGACATTGAGCAATCAGCCCCAGCATTTT. Its translation: CASSSGTLSNQPQHF.

J is TRBJ2-3 and V is TRBV9, with a possible D match to TRBD2 (5 bases). Germline-derived CDR1 and CDR2 are SGDLS and YYNGEE. The length of the CDR3 is 15 residues. V was clipped by 1 base and J by 0 bases, with 9 bases between them. The CDR3 DNA reads as TGTGCCAGCAGCGTAAGCAGCGGAAGCACAGATACGCAGTATTTT. Translating it yields CASSVSSGSTDTQYF.

This CDR3 is CASSRGGGGSSYNEQFF. In DNA, the CDR3 is TGTGCCAGCAGCCGAGGGGGGGGCGGAAGCTCCTACAATGAGCAGTTCTTC. The V call is TRBV9, the J call TRBJ2-1; D possibly corresponds to TRBD2 (7 bases). Per germline, CDR1 SGDLS and CDR2 YYNGEE. The CDR3 runs 17 residues. V lost 4 bases, J lost 0 bases, and 17 bases lay in between.

With respect to this clone: A read error may produce the germline difference seen at one junction end. Other DNA sequences in this specimen translate into the identical CDR3. The V and J genes are TRBV30 and TRBJ1-6, with TRBD1 identical over 7 bases. CDR1 is GTSNPN and CDR2 is SVGIG in the germline V gene (reference sequence). The CDR3 loop spans 20 amino acids. CDR3 DNA: TGTGCCTGGAGTGCCCGGGACAGACTGGAAAAGAGGTCCTATAATTCACCCCTCCACTTC. It is translated as CAWSARDRLEKRSYNSPLHF.

The V gene is TRBV11-1, the J gene TRBJ2-7; a possible D gene is TRBD2 (6 bases). V was cut by 1 base and J by 0 bases, with 13 bases left in between. CDR1 is SGHAT and CDR2 is FQDESV in the germline V gene (reference sequence). This CDR3 has 16 residues. CDR3: CASSLVGGPPSYEQYF. Here the CDR3 DNA reads TGTGCCAGCAGCTTAGTGGGGGGTCCTCCCTCCTACGAGCAGTACTTC.

CDR3 region: CASSQAGDGYTF. The DNA of the CDR3 is TGCGCCAGCAGCCAAGCTGGAGATGGCTACACCTTC. The chain recombines TRBV4-1 with TRBJ1-2; no firm D call. Trimming took off 1 base at V and 6 bases at J, with 6 bases between the two ends. The CDR3 is 12 residues long. The germline V gene encodes CDR1 MGHRA and CDR2 YSYEKL.

This clone came up once. This chain uses TRBV6-2 or TRBV6-3 with TRBJ2-3; 7 bases align to TRBD2. The length of the CDR3 is 17 residues. Germline values: CDR1 MNHEY, CDR2 SVGEGT. V was clipped by 0 bases and J by 2 bases; unmatched bases: 8. CDR3 nucleotides: TGTGCCAGCAGTTACTCTTTCCAGCGGGGAAACACAGATACGCAGTATTTT. It codes for CASSYSFQRGNTDTQYF.

The rearrangement uses TRBV30 and TRBJ2-2, with 8 positions matching TRBD1. Germline CDR1 GTSNPN, CDR2 SVGIG (reference sequence). Trimming removed 2 bases from V and 5 bases from J; junction bases left unmatched: 7. There are 15 residues in the CDR3. The CDR3 is CAWSRTGLRTGELFF. The CDR3 coding sequence is TGTGCCTGGAGTCGGACAGGGCTGAGAACCGGGGAGCTGTTTTTT.